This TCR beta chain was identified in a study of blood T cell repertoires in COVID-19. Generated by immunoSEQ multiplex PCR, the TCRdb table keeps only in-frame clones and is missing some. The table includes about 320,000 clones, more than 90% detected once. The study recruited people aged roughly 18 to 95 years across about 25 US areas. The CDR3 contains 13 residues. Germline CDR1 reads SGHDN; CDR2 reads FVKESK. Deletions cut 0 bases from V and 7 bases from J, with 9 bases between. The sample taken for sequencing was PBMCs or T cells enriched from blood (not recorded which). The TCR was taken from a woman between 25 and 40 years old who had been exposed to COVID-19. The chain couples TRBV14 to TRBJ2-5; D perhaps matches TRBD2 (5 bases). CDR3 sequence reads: CASSQDYRGTQYF. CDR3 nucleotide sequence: TGTGCCAGCAGCCAAGATTACCGGGGGACCCAGTACTTC.